A few counts support the clone carrying this TCR beta chain. Its antigen is currently unknown. This specimen comes from a study of type 1 regulatory T cells. On the study more broadly: An in vitro protocol generated T-allo10, a Tr1-enriched, alloantigen-specific CD4 T cell product.

T-allo10 cells from the graft donor were described as anergic, host-alloantigen-specific, and alloantigen-specific suppressors. MiXCR was run by TCRdb on the reads, yielding one entry per CDR3 protein. The repertoire holds 25,000 or so distinct CDR3 sequences, 72% seen once, with 11% to 15% in the top ten. The germline V and J ends were trimmed by 2 bases and 3 bases, with 33 bases remaining between them. The germline CDR1 and CDR2 sequences are SGHKS and YYEKEE (reference sequence). This CDR3 is 22 amino acids long. The sequenced sample was cultured T cells, either the whole culture or a sorted T cell fraction (not recorded which). Subset here: Tr1-enriched cell product generated in vitro against host alloantigens. The clonotype originates from a human donor in good health. The gene calls are TRBV5-5 and TRBJ1-5; a weak D match, TRBD1 (5 bases). In DNA, the CDR3 is TGTGCCAGCAGCTTAACCTCCCCCGCCGGACAAGGTTTGTGGGTTGTCAATCAGCCCCAGCATTTT. Its translation: CASSLTSPAGQGLWVVNQPQHF.